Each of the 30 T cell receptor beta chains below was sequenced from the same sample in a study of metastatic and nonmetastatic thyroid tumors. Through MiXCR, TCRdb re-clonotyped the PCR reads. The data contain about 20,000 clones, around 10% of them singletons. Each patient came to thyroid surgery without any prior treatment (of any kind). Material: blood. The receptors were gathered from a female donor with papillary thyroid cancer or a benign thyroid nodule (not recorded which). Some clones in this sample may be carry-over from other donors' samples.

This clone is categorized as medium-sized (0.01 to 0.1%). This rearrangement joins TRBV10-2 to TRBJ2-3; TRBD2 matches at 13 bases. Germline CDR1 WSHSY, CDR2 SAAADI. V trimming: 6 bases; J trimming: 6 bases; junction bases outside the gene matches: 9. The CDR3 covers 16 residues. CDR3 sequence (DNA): TGCGCCAGCAGAGAACGGACTAGCGGGAGTGTGGATACGCAGTATTTT. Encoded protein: CASRERTSGSVDTQYF.

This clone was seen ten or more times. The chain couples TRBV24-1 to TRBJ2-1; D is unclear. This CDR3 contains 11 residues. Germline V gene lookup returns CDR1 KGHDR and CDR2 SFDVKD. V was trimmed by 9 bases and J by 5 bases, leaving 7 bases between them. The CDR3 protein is CATEVNNEQFF. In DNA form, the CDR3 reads TGTGCCACCGAGGTGAACAATGAGCAGTTCTTC.

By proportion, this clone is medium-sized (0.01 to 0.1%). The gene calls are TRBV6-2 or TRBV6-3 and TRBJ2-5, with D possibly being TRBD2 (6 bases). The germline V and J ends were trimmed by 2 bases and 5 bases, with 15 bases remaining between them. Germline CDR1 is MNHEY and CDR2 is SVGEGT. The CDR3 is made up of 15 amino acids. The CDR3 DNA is TGTGCCAGCAGTTACGTGGGGGGTGAGGTGGAGACCCAGTACTTC. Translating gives CASSYVGGEVETQYF.

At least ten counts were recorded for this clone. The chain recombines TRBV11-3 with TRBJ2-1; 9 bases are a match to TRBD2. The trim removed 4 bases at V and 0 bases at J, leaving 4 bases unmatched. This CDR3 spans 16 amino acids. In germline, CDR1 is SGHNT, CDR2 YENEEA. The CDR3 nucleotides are TGTGCCAGCAGCTCCTCTAGCGGGACCTCCTACAATGAGCAGTTCTTC. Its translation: CASSSSSGTSYNEQFF.

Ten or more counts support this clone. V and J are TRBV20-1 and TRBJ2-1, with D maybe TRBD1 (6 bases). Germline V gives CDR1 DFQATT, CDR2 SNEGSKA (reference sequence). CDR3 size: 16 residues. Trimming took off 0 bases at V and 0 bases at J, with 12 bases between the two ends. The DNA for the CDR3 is TGCAGTGCTAGAGATAAAGGACAGACCTCCTACAATGAGCAGTTCTTC. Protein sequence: CSARDKGQTSYNEQFF.

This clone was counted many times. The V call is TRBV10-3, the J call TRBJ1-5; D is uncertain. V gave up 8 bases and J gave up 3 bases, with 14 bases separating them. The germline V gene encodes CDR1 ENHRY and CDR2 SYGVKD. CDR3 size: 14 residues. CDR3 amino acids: CAISRGGNNQPQHF. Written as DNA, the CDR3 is TGTGCCATCTCTCGGGGTGGTAACAATCAGCCCCAGCATTTT.

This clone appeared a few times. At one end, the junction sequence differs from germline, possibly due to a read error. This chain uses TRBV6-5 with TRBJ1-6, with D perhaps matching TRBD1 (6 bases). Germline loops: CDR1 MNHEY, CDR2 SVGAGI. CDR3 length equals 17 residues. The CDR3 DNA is TGTGCCAGCATTTTTACCCAGGGGAGCTCCTACAATTCACCCCTCAACTTT. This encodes CASIFTQGSSYNSPLNF.

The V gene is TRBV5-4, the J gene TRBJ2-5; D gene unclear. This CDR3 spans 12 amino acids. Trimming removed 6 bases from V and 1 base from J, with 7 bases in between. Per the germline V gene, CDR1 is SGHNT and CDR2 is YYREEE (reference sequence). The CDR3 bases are TGTGCCAGCATCGGTCTCCAAGAGACCCAGTACTTC. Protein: CASIGLQETQYF.

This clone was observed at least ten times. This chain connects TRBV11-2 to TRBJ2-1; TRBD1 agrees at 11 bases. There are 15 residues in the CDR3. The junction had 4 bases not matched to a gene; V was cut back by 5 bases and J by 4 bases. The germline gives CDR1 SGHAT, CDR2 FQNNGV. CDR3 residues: CASSKGQGGYNEQFF. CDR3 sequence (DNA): TGTGCCAGCAGCAAGGGACAGGGGGGGTACAATGAGCAGTTCTTC.

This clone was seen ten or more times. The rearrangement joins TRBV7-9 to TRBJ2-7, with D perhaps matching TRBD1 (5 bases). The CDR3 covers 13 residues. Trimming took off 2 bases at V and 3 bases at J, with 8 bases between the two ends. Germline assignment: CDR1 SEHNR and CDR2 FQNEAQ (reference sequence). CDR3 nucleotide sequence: TGTGCCAGCAGCTTACAGGGTGACTACGAGCAGTACTTC. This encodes CASSLQGDYEQYF.

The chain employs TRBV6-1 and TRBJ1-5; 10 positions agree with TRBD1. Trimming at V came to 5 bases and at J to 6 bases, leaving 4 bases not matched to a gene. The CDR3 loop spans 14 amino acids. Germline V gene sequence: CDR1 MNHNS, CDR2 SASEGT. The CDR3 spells CASSPDRGSQPQHF. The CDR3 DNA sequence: TGTGCCAGCAGTCCGGACAGGGGGAGTCAGCCCCAGCATTTT.

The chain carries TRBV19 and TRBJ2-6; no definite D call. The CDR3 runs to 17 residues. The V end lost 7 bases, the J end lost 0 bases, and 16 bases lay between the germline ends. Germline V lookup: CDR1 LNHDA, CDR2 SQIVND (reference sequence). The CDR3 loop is CASIRSTGYSGANVLTF. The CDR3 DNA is TGTGCCAGTATTAGGAGCACCGGGTACTCTGGGGCCAACGTCCTGACTTTC.

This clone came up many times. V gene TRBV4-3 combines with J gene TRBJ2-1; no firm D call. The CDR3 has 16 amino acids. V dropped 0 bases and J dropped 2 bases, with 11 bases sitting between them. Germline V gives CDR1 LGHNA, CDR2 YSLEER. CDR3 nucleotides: TGCGCCAGCAGCCAAGATATTGAAACCGCCTACAATGAGCAGTTCTTC. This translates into CASSQDIETAYNEQFF.

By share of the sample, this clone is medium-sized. The CDR3 nucleotides are TGTGCCAGCAGTGACAACGAAAACACCGGGGAGCTGTTTTTT. The encoded protein is CASSDNENTGELFF. The rearrangement uses TRBV6-4 and TRBJ2-2; D is uncertain. The CDR3 loop spans 14 amino acids. Germline V gene sequence: CDR1 MRHNA, CDR2 SNTAGT. With 2 bases removed from V and 2 bases from J, the gap between germline ends came to 6 bases.

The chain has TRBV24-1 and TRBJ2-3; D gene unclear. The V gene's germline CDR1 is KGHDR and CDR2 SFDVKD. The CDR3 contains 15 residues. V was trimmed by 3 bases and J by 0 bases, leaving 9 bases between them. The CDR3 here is CATSDPATSTDTQYF. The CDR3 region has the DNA TGTGCCACCAGTGATCCGGCAACTAGCACAGATACGCAGTATTTT.

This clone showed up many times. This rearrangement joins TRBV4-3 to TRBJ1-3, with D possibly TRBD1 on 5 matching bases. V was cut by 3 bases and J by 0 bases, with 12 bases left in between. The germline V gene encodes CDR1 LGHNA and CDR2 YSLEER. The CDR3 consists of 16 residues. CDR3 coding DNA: TGCGCCAGCAGCCAGGGTCACGGGGGCTCTGGAAACACCATATATTTT. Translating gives CASSQGHGGSGNTIYF.

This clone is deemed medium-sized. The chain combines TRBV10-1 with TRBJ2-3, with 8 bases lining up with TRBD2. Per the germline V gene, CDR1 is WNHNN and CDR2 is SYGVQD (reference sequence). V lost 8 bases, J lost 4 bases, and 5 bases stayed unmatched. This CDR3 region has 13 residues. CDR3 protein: CASCAGGADTQYF. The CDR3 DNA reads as TGCGCCAGCTGTGCGGGAGGTGCAGATACGCAGTATTTT.

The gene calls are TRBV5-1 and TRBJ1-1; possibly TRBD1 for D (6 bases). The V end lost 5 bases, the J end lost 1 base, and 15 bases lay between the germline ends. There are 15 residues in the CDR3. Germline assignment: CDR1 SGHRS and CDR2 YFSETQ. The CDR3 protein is CASSALAGQNTEAFF. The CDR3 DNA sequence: TGCGCCAGCAGTGCCCTAGCGGGACAGAACACTGAAGCTTTCTTT.

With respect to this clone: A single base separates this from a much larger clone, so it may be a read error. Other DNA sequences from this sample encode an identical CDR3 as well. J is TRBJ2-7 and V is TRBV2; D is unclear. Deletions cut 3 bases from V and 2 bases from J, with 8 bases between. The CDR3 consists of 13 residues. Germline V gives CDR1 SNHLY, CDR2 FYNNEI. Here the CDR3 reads CASSDTTTYEQYF. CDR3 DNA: TGTGCCAGCAGTGACACGACGACCTACGAGCAGTACTTC.

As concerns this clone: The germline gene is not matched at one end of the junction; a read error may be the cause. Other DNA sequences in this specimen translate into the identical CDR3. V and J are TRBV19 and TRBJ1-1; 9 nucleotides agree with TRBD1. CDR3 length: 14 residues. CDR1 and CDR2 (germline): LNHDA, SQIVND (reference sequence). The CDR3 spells CASSRTGEDGEAFF. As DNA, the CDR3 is TGTGCAAGTAGTAGGACAGGGGAGGACGGTGAAGCTTTCTTT.

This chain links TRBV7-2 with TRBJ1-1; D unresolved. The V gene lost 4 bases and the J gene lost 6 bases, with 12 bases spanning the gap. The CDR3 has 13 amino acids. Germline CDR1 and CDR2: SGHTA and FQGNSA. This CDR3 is CASSSVGWSEAFF. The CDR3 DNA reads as TGTGCCAGCAGCTCCGTGGGATGGTCTGAAGCTTTCTTT. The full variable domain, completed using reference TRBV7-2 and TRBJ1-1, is GAGVSQSPSNKVTEKGKDVELRCDPISGHTALYWYRQSLGQGLEFLIYFQGNSAPDKSGLPSDRFSAERTGGSVSTLTIQRTQQEDSAVYLCASSSVGWSEAFFGQGTRLTVV.

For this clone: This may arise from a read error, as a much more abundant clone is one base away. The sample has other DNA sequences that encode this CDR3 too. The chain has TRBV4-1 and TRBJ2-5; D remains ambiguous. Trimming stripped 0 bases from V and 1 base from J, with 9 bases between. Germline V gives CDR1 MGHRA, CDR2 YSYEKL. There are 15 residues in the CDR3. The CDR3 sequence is CASSQESRIQETQYF. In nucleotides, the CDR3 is TGCGCCAGCAGCCAAGAATCACGTATCCAAGAGACCCAGTACTTC.

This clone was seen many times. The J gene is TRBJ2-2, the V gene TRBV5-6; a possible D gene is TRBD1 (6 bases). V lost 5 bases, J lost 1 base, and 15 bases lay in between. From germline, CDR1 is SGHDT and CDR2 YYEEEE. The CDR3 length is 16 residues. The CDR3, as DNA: TGTGCCAGCAGTCACCCCGGGACACTGAACACCGGGGAGCTGTTTTTT. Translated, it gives CASSHPGTLNTGELFF.

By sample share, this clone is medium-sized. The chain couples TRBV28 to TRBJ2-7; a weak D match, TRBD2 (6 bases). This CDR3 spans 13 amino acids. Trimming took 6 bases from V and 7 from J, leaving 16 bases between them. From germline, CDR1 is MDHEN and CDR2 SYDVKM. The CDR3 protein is CASSASGVGEQYF. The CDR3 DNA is TGTGCCAGCAGCGCTTCGGGAGTGGGGGAGCAGTACTTC.

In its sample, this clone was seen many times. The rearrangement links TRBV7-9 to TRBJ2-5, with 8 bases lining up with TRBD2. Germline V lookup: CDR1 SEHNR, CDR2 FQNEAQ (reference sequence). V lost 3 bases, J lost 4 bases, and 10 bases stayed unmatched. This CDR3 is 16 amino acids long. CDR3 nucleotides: TGTGCCAGCAGCTTGGGCCAGCCAGCGGGAGTAGAGACCCAGTACTTC. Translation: CASSLGQPAGVETQYF.

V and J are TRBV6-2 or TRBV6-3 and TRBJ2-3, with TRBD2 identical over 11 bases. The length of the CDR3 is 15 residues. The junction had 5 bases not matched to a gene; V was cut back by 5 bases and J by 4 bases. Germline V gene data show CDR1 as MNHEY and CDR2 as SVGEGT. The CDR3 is CASSTLAGGPDTQYF. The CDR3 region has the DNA TGTGCCAGCAGTACCCTAGCGGGGGGACCAGATACGCAGTATTTT.

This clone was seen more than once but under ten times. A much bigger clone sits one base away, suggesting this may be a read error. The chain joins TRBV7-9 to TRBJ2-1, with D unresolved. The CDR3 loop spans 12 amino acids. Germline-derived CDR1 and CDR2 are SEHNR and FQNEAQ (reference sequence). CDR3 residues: CASSLVANERFF. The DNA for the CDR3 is TGTGCCAGCAGCTTAGTTGCCAATGAGCGGTTCTTC.

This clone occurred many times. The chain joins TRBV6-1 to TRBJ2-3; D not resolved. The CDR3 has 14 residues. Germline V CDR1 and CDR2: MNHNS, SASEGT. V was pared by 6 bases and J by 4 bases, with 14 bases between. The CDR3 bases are TGTGCCAGCAGCCCCCGCCAAAAGGCAGATACGCAGTATTTT. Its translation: CASSPRQKADTQYF.

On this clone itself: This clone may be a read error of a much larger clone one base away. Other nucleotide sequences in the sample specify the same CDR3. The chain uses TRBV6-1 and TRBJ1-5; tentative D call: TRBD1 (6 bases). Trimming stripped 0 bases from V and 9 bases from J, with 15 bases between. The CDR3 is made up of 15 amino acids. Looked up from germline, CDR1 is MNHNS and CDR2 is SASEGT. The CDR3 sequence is CASSEATGLFAPQHF. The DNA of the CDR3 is TGTGCCAGCAGTGAAGCGACAGGCCTTTTCGCGCCCCAGCATTTT.

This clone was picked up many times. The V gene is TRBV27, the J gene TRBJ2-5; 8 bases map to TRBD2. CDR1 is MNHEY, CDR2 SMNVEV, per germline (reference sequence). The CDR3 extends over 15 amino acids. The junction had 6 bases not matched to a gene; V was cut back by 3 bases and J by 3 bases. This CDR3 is CASSFNGRGKETQYF. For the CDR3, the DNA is TGTGCCAGCAGTTTTAACGGGAGGGGGAAAGAGACCCAGTACTTC.